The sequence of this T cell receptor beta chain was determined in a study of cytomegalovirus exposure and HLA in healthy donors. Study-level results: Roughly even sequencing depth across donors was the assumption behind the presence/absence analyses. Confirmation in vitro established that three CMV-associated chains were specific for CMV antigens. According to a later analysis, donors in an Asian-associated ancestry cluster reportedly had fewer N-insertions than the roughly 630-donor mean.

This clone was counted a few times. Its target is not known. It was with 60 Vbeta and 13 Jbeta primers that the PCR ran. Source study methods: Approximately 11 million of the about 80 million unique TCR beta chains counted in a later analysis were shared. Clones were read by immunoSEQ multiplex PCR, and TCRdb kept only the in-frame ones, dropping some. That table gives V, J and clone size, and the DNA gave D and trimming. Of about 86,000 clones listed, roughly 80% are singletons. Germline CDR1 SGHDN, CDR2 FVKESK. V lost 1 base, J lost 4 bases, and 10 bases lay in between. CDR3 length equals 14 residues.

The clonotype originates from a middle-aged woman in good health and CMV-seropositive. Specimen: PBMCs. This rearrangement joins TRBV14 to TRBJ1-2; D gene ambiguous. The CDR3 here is CASSQVWGGYGYTF. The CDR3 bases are TGTGCCAGCAGCCAAGTATGGGGAGGCTATGGCTACACCTTC.